This T cell receptor (beta chain) emerged from a study of T cells after posttransplantation cyclophosphamide. Overall study findings and caveats: Later post-transplant blood repertoires were often dominated by donor CD8+ memory clones.

CDR3 length equals 13 residues. Looked up from germline, CDR1 is MNHNY and CDR2 is SVGAGI (reference sequence). V shed 4 bases and J shed 9 bases, with 15 bases lying between them. Using immunoSEQ multiplex PCR, the repertoire was profiled, and TCRdb retains in-frame clones only, with some absent. The sample records more than 30,000 clones, about nine tenths being singletons. The naive gate required viable CD3+CD4+ or CD3+CD8+ cells with CCR7+CD45RA+CD45RO-CD95-CD27+CD28+ phenotype. This clone appeared a single time. The antigen is undetermined. Sequencing was performed on naive CD4+ T cells sorted from PBMCs. The sequence was obtained from a woman aged 55-69 years in good health, CMV-negative, and a related stem cell transplant donor. This chain uses TRBV6-6 with TRBJ2-5; tentative D call: TRBD1 (6 bases). CDR3 region: CASSSQGMGAQYF. The CDR3 coding sequence is TGTGCCAGCAGTTCACAGGGCATGGGCGCCCAGTACTTC.